The present entry profiles one TCR beta chain with its context. Its antigen is currently unknown. The CDR3 totals 15 residues. With V trimmed by 6 bases and J by 4 bases, 4 bases remained unmatched. CDR1 and CDR2 (germline): MNHEY, SMNVEV (reference sequence). This sample was taken from a study of T cells in Graves' hyperthyroidism and ophthalmopathy. Amplification of TCR beta CDR3 regions was performed using RNA transcripts as template. Carried out on the TCR CDR3, a first-round RT-PCR used the HTBI primer set. TCRdb re-called the multiplex PCR reads through MiXCR, storing one row per CDR3 protein. The table includes around 340,000 distinct CDR3 sequences, about 20% detected once. Study-wide points: Most expanded thyroid clonotypes above 0.001 recurred in blood.

The receptor comes from a woman between 50 and 59 years old with Graves' hyperthyroidism. V gene TRBV27 combines with J gene TRBJ2-5, with TRBD2 identical over 14 bases. Material: blood. The CDR3 reads CASRLGLAGVETQYF. Here the CDR3 DNA reads TGTGCCAGCAGGTTGGGACTAGCGGGGGTAGAGACCCAGTACTTC.